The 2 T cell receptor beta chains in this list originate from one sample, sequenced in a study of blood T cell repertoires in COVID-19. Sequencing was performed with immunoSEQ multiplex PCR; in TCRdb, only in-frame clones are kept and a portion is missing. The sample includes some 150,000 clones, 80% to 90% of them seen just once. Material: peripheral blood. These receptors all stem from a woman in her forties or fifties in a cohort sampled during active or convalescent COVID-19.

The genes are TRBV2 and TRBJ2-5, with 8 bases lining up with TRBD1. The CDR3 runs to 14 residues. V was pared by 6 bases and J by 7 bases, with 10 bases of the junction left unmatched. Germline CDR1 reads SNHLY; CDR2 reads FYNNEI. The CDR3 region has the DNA TGTGCCAGCAGGGGACAGGCTGGGGGTGGGACCCAGTACTTC. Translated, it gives CASRGQAGGGTQYF.

For the CDR3, the DNA is TGTGCTAGCGGCCGACAGCGACAACTTGCAACTAATGAAAAACTGTTTTTT. This translates into CASGRQRQLATNEKLFF. This chain joins TRBV12-5 and TRBJ1-4; a possible D gene is TRBD1 (5 bases). V was cut by 9 bases and J by 0 bases, with 20 bases left in between. There are 17 residues in the CDR3. Germline V gene data show CDR1 as LGHNT and CDR2 as FRNRAP.